Each of the 25 T cell receptor beta chains below was sequenced from the same sample in a study of blood T cell repertoires in COVID-19. Assay: immunoSEQ multiplex PCR; the TCRdb copy retains only in-frame clones and omits some. The sample holds around 100,000 clones, roughly four fifths seen once. The sequencing input was peripheral blood. The source of these receptors is a man between 65 and 85 years old with active or convalescent COVID-19.

The rearrangement joins TRBV28 to TRBJ2-1, with 7 nucleotides matching TRBD1. Germline CDR1 and CDR2: MDHEN and SYDVKM. The CDR3 is 15 residues long. Unmatched junction bases numbered 8, after V lost 4 bases and J lost 5 bases. The CDR3 sequence: CASSSQGVADNEQFF. In nucleotides, the CDR3 is TGTGCCAGCAGTTCCCAGGGGGTCGCGGACAATGAGCAGTTCTTC.

This chain links TRBV13 with TRBJ1-1; 8 bases map to TRBD1. The germline V gene encodes CDR1 PRHDT and CDR2 FYEKMQ (reference sequence). The junction had 6 bases not matched to a gene; V was cut back by 2 bases and J by 1 base. This CDR3 comprises 16 residues. CDR3 DNA: TGTGCCAGCAGCTTACCGACAGGGGTATGGAACACTGAAGCTTTCTTT. Protein product: CASSLPTGVWNTEAFF.

The V and J genes are TRBV21-1 and TRBJ1-5; the listed D gene, TRBD1, was not tested against the DNA. TRBV21-1 is a recognized pseudogene. This CDR3 has 15 residues. Written as DNA, the CDR3 is TGTGCCAGCAGCTCCGGGACAGGGGTTAATCAGCCCCAGCATTTT. Translation: CASSSGTGVNQPQHF.

The V gene is TRBV6-6, the J gene TRBJ1-2; unclear D gene. V was clipped by 6 bases and J by 7 bases, with 15 bases between them. This CDR3 is built from 13 residues. Germline loops: CDR1 MNHNY, CDR2 SVGAGI (reference sequence). The CDR3 here is CASSPGWSFGYTF. As DNA, the CDR3 is TGTGCCAGCAGCCCGGGGTGGAGTTTTGGCTACACCTTC.

The chain uses TRBV4-1 and TRBJ1-6; D is uncertain. The V gene lost 1 base and the J gene lost 6 bases, with 16 bases spanning the gap. The CDR3 runs 17 residues. The germline CDR1 and CDR2 sequences are MGHRA and YSYEKL. The CDR3 coding sequence is TGCGCCAGCAGCCAAGTTAGCAGTCCAAACCTTAATTCACCCCTCCACTTT. This gives the protein CASSQVSSPNLNSPLHF.

DNA of the CDR3: TGTGCCAGTAGTGGATGGACTAGCGGGAACTACAATGAGCAGTTCTTC. Its translation: CASSGWTSGNYNEQFF. V gene TRBV19 combines with J gene TRBJ2-1; 12 positions agree with TRBD2. The CDR3 runs to 16 residues. The J segment lost 3 bases and the V segment lost 5 bases, leaving 5 bases of the junction unmatched. CDR1 and CDR2 from the germline V gene are LNHDA and SQIVND (reference sequence). Supplemented by reference TRBV19 and TRBJ2-1, the full variable domain reads DGGITQSPKYLFRKEGQNVTLSCEQNLNHDAMYWYRQDPGQGLRLIYYSQIVNDFQKGDIAEGYSVSREKKESFPLTVTSAQKNPTAFYLCASSGWTSGNYNEQFFGPGTRLTVL.

This chain connects TRBV27 to TRBJ2-1; 11 bases are a match to TRBD2. This CDR3 spans 16 amino acids. CDR1 is MNHEY, CDR2 SMNVEV, per germline (reference sequence). Trimming removed 5 bases from V and 4 bases from J; junction bases left unmatched: 7. The CDR3 is CASSPRTSGSYNEQFF. The CDR3 DNA reads as TGTGCCAGCAGTCCAAGGACTAGCGGGTCGTACAATGAGCAGTTCTTC.

The chain couples TRBV13 to TRBJ1-5; 9 bases agree with TRBD1. CDR1 PRHDT and CDR2 FYEKMQ come from the germline V gene (reference sequence). J was trimmed by 1 base and V by 3 bases; bases with no gene match: 4. There are 16 residues in the CDR3. The CDR3 protein is CASSLTGTGSNQPQHF. For the CDR3, the DNA is TGTGCCAGCAGCTTGACCGGGACAGGGAGCAATCAGCCCCAGCATTTT.

The chain is built from TRBV4-2 and TRBJ2-3; D is perhaps TRBD2 (6 bases). The V end lost 4 bases, the J end lost 0 bases, and 20 bases lay between the germline ends. There are 18 residues in the CDR3. Per the germline V gene, CDR1 is LGHNA and CDR2 is YNFKEQ. Here the CDR3 reads CASSLSQGWGGSTDTQYF. CDR3 bases: TGTGCCAGCAGCCTGTCCCAGGGATGGGGAGGTAGCACAGATACGCAGTATTTT.

The rearrangement links TRBV3-1 (or the pseudogene TRBV3-2) to TRBJ1-1; 7 bases agree with TRBD1. The CDR3 extends over 13 amino acids. Trimming removed 7 bases from V and 1 base from J; junction bases left unmatched: 3. Germline V CDR1 and CDR2: LGHDT, YNNKEL (reference sequence). Here the CDR3 reads CASTRTGNTEAFF. Here the CDR3 DNA reads TGTGCCAGCACCCGGACAGGGAACACTGAAGCTTTCTTT.

This chain connects TRBV6-2 or TRBV6-3 to TRBJ1-2; possible D gene TRBD1, 6 bases. The CDR3 is 14 amino acids. Germline V gives CDR1 MNHEY, CDR2 SVGEGT. The V end lost 3 bases, the J end lost 4 bases, and 12 bases lay between the germline ends. The CDR3 spells CASSYRGFGYGYTF. In nucleotides, the CDR3 is TGTGCCAGCAGTTATAGGGGGTTTGGCTATGGCTACACCTTC.

The rearrangement links TRBV2 to TRBJ1-1, with D perhaps TRBD1 (5 bases). The germline CDR1 and CDR2 sequences are SNHLY and FYNNEI. The V gene lost 7 bases and the J gene lost 4 bases, with 13 bases spanning the gap. The CDR3 totals 13 residues. CDR3 region: CASTEGASTEAFF. The CDR3 DNA follows: TGTGCCAGCACGGAAGGGGCCAGCACTGAAGCTTTCTTT.

The gene calls are TRBV15 and TRBJ1-6, with D unclear. Germline CDR1 reads LNHNV; CDR2 reads YYDKDF (reference sequence). CDR3 length equals 15 residues. The germline V and J ends were trimmed by 0 bases and 7 bases, with 10 bases remaining between them. In nucleotides, the CDR3 is TGTGCCACCAGCAGAGATAAGCTTACCAATTCACCCCTCCACTTT. This encodes CATSRDKLTNSPLHF. Complete variable domain (other parts from reference TRBV15 and TRBJ1-6): DAMVIQNPRYQVTQFGKPVTLSCSQTLNHNVMYWYQQKSSQAPKLLFHYYDKDFNNEADTPDNFQSRRPNTSFCFLDIRSPGLGDTAMYLCATSRDKLTNSPLHFGNGTRLTVT.

V usage is TRBV28 and J usage is TRBJ1-1; no clear D gene. CDR3 length: 14 residues. Germline V gene sequence: CDR1 MDHEN, CDR2 SYDVKM. Trimming left V 4 bases short and J 2 bases short, with 11 bases between. Written as DNA, the CDR3 is TGTGCCAGCAGTTACCCGAGTTTAAACACTGAAGCTTTCTTT. It codes for CASSYPSLNTEAFF. Supplemented by reference TRBV28 and TRBJ1-1, the full variable domain reads DVKVTQSSRYLVKRTGEKVFLECVQDMDHENMFWYRQDPGLGLRLIYFSYDVKMKEKGDIPEGYSVSREKKERFSLILESASTNQTSMYLCASSYPSLNTEAFFGQGTRLTVV.

The V call is TRBV30, the J call TRBJ1-2, with 12 bases identical to TRBD1. Germline loops: CDR1 GTSNPN, CDR2 SVGIG (reference sequence). This CDR3 is 15 amino acids long. The J segment lost 5 bases and the V segment lost 2 bases, leaving 6 bases of the junction unmatched. The CDR3 DNA follows: TGTGCCTGGAGTACGGGACAGGGGGCGCGTTATGGCTACACCTTC. It yields the protein CAWSTGQGARYGYTF.

The rearrangement links TRBV24-1 to TRBJ2-1, with 9 bases identical to TRBD1. The CDR3 is 13 amino acids. Germline V gene lookup returns CDR1 KGHDR and CDR2 SFDVKD. V shed 9 bases and J 7 bases; nucleotides not matched to a gene: 6. CDR3 sequence (DNA): TGTGCCACCGGGGACAGGGCTAGGAATGAGCAGTTCTTC. Translation gives CATGDRARNEQFF.

The chain links TRBV11-3 to TRBJ2-2; D possibly corresponds to TRBD2 (6 bases). The CDR3 covers 13 residues. Between the trimmed V and J ends, which lost 3 bases and 4 bases, there was a span of 6 bases. Germline CDR1 and CDR2: SGHNT and YENEEA. CDR3 amino acids: CASSLGGTGELFF. The CDR3 DNA follows: TGTGCCAGCAGCTTGGGGGGCACCGGGGAGCTGTTTTTT.

This clone has more than one count but fewer than ten. The rearrangement links TRBV18 to TRBJ1-6; possible D gene TRBD1, 6 bases. Per the germline V gene, CDR1 is KGHSH and CDR2 is LQKENI. Trimming removed 5 bases at V and 2 bases at J, with 10 bases between. The length of the CDR3 is 15 residues. The CDR3 DNA reads as TGTGCCAGCTCATCTTGGGACACCTATAATTCACCCCTCCACTTT. Translating it yields CASSSWDTYNSPLHF.

The J gene is TRBJ2-7, the V gene TRBV12-3 or TRBV12-4; D is possibly TRBD1 (6 bases). The CDR3 has 13 amino acids. V lost 4 bases, J lost 5 bases, and 12 bases lay in between. In DNA form, the CDR3 reads TGTGCCAGCAGTTATTCCAGGGGTAACGAGCAGTACTTC. It translates to CASSYSRGNEQYF.

This clone was seen a single time. The J gene is TRBJ1-4, the V gene TRBV5-1; D is unresolved. V was trimmed by 0 bases and J by 5 bases, leaving 5 bases between them. The CDR3 totals 13 residues. Looked up from germline, CDR1 is SGHRS and CDR2 is YFSETQ. The CDR3, as DNA: TGCGCCAGCAGCTTGGTAGTGAATGAAAAACTGTTTTTT. Protein: CASSLVVNEKLFF.

This clone has more than one count but fewer than ten. V and J are TRBV11-3 and TRBJ2-1; 7 bases map to TRBD1. V shed 0 bases and J 6 bases; nucleotides not matched to a gene: 11. Germline assignment: CDR1 SGHNT and CDR2 YENEEA. This CDR3 has 17 residues. Here the CDR3 reads CASSLDGTEISSNEQFF. Here the CDR3 DNA reads TGTGCCAGCAGCTTAGATGGGACAGAAATTTCATCCAATGAGCAGTTCTTC.

This chain connects TRBV19 to TRBJ2-1, with 8 positions matching TRBD2. Germline assignment: CDR1 LNHDA and CDR2 SQIVND (reference sequence). The trim removed 3 bases at V and 9 bases at J, leaving 10 bases unmatched. This CDR3 spans 15 amino acids. The DNA for the CDR3 is TGTGCCAGTAGTATTTCCGGGAGGGTAGTGGTTGAGCAGTTCTTC. Its protein product is CASSISGRVVVEQFF.

The rearrangement uses TRBV24-1 and TRBJ2-5; 7 bases agree with TRBD2. The CDR3 consists of 15 residues. Germline V gene data show CDR1 as KGHDR and CDR2 as SFDVKD. Trimming cost V 4 bases and J 3 bases; bases outside gene matches: 7. In DNA form, the CDR3 reads TGTGCCACCAGTGACCCTGGGGAGGGCGAAGAGACCCAGTACTTC. Protein: CATSDPGEGEETQYF.

The genes are TRBV10-3 and TRBJ2-1; 8 nucleotides align to TRBD2. Germline loops: CDR1 ENHRY, CDR2 SYGVKD. J was trimmed by 1 base and V by 6 bases; bases with no gene match: 8. The CDR3 sequence is 16 residues long. In nucleotides, the CDR3 is TGTGCCATCAGCTCCGGGACTAGTGTTTCCTACAATGAGCAGTTCTTC. It translates to CAISSGTSVSYNEQFF.

The chain employs TRBV19 and TRBJ1-5; D is ambiguous. V dropped 3 bases and J dropped 2 bases, with 11 bases sitting between them. Germline CDR1 is LNHDA and CDR2 is SQIVND (reference sequence). The CDR3 sequence is 15 residues long. The CDR3 region has the DNA TGTGCCAGTAGTATTCCGGGGTTCGGCAATCAGCCCCAGCATTTT. As protein: CASSIPGFGNQPQHF.